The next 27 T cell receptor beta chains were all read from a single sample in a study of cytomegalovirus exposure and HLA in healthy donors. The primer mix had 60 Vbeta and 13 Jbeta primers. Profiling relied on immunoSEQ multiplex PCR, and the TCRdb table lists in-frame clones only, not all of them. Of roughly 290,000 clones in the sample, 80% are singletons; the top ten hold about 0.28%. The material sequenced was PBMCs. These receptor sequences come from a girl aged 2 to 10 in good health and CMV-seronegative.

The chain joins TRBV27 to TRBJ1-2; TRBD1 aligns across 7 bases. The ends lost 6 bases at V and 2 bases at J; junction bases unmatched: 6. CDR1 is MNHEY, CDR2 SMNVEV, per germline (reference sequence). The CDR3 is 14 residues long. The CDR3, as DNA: TGTGCCAGCAGCTCAGGGGGAGGAAACTATGGCTACACCTTC. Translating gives CASSSGGGNYGYTF.

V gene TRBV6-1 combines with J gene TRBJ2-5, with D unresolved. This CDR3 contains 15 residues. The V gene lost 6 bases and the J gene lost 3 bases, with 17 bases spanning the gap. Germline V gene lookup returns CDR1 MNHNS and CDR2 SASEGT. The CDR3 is CASSAFLARKETQYF. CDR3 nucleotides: TGTGCCAGCAGCGCATTTTTAGCTAGAAAAGAGACCCAGTACTTC.

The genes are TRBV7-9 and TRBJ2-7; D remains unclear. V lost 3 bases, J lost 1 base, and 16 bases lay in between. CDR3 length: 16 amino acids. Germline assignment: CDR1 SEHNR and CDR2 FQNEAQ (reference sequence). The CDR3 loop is CASSFSSGYFSYEQYF. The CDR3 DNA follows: TGTGCCAGCAGCTTTTCCTCTGGTTACTTTTCCTACGAGCAGTACTTC.

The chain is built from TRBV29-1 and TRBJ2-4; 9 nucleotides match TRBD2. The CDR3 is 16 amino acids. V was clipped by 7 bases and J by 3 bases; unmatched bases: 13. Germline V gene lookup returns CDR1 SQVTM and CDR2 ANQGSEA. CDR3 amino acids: CSAIRGGVFGKNIQYF. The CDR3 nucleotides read TGCAGCGCCATTCGCGGGGGGGTATTTGGCAAAAACATTCAGTACTTC.

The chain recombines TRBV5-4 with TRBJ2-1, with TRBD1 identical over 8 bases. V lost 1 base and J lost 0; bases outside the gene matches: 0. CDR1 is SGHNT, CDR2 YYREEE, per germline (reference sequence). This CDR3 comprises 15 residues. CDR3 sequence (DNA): TGTGCCAGCAGCTTGACAGGGGGCTCCTACAATGAGCAGTTCTTC. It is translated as CASSLTGGSYNEQFF. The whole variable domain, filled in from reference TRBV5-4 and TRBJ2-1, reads ETGVTQSPTHLIKTRGQQVTLRCSSQSGHNTVSWYQQALGQGPQFIFQYYREEENGRGNFPPRFSGLQFPNYSSELNVNALELDDSALYLCASSLTGGSYNEQFFGPGTRLTVL.

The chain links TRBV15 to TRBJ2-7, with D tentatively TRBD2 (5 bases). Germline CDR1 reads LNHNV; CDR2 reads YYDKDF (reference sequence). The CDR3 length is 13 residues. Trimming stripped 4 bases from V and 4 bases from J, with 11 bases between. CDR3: CATSKFRRYEQYF. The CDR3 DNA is TGTGCCACCAGCAAATTTCGGAGGTACGAGCAGTACTTC.

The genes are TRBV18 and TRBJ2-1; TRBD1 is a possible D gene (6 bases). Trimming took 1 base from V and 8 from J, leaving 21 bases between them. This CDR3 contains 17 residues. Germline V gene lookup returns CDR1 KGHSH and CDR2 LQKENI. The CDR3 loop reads CASSPLGSKNRAYEQFF. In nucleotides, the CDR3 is TGTGCCAGCTCACCACTAGGGAGTAAGAACAGGGCGTATGAGCAGTTCTTC.

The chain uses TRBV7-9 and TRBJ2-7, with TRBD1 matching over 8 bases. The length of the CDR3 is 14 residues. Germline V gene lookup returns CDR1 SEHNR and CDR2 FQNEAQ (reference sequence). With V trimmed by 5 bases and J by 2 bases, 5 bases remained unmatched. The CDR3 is CASSPRDRTYEQYF. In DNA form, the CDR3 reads TGTGCCAGCAGCCCTAGGGACAGGACCTACGAGCAGTACTTC.

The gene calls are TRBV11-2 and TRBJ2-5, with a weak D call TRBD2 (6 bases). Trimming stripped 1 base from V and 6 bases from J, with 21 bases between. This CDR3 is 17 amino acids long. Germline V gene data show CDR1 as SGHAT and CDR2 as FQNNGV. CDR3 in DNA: TGTGCCAGCAGCTTAGTTTCTACTGGCGGGAAAGGGCAGACCCAGTACTTC. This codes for CASSLVSTGGKGQTQYF.

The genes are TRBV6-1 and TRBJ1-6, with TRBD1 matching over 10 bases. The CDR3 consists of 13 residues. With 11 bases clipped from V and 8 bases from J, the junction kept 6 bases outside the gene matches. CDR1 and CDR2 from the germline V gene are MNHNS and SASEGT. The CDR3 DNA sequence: TGTGCCGCAACGGACAGGGGGTATTCACCCCTCCACTTT. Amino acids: CAATDRGYSPLHF.

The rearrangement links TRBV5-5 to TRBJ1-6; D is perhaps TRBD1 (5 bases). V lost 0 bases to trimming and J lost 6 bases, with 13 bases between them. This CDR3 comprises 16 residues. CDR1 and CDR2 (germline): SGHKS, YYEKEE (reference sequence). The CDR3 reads CASSLAPGRINSPLHF. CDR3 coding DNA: TGTGCCAGCAGCTTGGCTCCAGGGCGAATTAATTCACCCCTCCACTTT.

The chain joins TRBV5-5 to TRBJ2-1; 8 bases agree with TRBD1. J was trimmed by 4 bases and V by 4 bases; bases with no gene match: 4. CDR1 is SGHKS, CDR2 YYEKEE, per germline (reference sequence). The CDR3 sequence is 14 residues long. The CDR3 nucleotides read TGTGCCAGCAGCCCGGGACAGGCATACAATGAGCAGTTCTTC. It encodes CASSPGQAYNEQFF.

The CDR3 DNA sequence: TGCGCCAGCAGCCCCCGGGGGGGAGGGGATACCGGGGAGCTGTTTTTT. This encodes CASSPRGGGDTGELFF. This rearrangement joins TRBV4-1 to TRBJ2-2, with 8 bases that match TRBD2. After removal of 4 bases from V and 5 bases from J, the junction contained 9 bases not matched to a gene. Germline loops: CDR1 MGHRA, CDR2 YSYEKL. The length of the CDR3 is 16 residues.

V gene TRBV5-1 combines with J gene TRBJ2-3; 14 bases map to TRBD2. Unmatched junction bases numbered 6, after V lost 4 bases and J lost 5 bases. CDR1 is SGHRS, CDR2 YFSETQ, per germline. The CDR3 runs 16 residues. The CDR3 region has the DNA TGCGCCAGCAGCCCAAGGACTAGCGGGGGGTTAGATACGCAGTATTTT. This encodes CASSPRTSGGLDTQYF.

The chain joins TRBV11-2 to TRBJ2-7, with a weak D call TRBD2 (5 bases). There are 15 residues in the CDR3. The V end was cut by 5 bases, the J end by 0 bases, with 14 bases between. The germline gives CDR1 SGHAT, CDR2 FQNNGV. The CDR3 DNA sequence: TGTGCCAGCAGCCCGGGAATTCGAGGCTCCTACGAGCAGTACTTC. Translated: CASSPGIRGSYEQYF.

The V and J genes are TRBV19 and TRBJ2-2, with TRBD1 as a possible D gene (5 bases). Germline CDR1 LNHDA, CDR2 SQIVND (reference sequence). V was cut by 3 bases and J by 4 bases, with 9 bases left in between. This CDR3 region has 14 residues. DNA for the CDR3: TGTGCCAGTAGTATTTTAGGGGTCACCGGGGAGCTGTTTTTT. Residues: CASSILGVTGELFF.

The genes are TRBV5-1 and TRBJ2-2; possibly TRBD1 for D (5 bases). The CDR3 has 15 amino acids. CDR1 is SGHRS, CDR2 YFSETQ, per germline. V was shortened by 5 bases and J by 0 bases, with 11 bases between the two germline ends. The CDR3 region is CASRKDTTNTGELFF. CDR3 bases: TGCGCCAGCAGGAAGGACACTACGAACACCGGGGAGCTGTTTTTT.

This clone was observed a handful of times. DNA of the CDR3: TGTGCCTGGAGTAGAAAGACAGGTCACTACGAGCAGTACTTC. Translated: CAWSRKTGHYEQYF. V is TRBV30 and J is TRBJ2-7, with D tentatively TRBD1 (6 bases). The germline V gene has CDR1 GTSNPN and CDR2 SVGIG (reference sequence). Trimming shortened V by 2 bases and J by 3 bases, and 14 bases separated the two germline ends. The CDR3 extends over 14 amino acids.

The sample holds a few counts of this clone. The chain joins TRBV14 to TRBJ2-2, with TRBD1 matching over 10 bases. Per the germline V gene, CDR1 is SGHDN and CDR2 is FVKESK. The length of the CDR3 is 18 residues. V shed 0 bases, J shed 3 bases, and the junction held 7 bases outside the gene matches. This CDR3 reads CASSQDLRQGAYTGELFF. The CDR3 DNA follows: TGTGCCAGCAGCCAAGATTTGAGACAGGGGGCATACACCGGGGAGCTGTTTTTT.

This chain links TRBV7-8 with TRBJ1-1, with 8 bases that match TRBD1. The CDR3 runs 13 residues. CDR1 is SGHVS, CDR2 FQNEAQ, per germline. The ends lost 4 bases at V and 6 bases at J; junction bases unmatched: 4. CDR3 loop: CASSWLQGAEAFF. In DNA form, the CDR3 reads TGTGCCAGCAGCTGGCTACAGGGGGCTGAAGCTTTCTTT.

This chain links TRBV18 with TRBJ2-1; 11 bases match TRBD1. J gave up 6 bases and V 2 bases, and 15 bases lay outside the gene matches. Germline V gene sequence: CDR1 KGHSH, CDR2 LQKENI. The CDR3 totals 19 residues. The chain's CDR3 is CASSPKRTGGQFRGNEQFF. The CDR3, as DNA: TGTGCCAGCTCACCAAAAAGGACAGGGGGCCAATTTCGAGGCAATGAGCAGTTCTTC.

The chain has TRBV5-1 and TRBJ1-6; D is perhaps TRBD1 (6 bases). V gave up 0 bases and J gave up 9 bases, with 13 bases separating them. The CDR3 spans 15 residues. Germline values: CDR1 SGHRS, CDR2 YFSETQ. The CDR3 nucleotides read TGCGCCAGCAGCTTGGCCTGGGGGCGCGGTTCACCCCTCCACTTT. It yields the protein CASSLAWGRGSPLHF.

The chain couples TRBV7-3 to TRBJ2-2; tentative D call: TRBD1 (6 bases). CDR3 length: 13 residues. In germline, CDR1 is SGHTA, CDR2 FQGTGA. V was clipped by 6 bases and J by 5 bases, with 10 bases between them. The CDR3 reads CASSTGNTGELFF. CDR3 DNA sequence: TGTGCCAGCAGTACAGGGAATACCGGGGAGCTGTTTTTT.

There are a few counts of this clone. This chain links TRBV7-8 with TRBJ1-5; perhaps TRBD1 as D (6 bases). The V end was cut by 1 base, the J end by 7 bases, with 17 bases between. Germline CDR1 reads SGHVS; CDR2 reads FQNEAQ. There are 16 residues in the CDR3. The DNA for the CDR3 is TGTGCCAGCAGCTTAGGGACCCCAGGGGCGGGCCAGCCCCAGCATTTT. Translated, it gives CASSLGTPGAGQPQHF.

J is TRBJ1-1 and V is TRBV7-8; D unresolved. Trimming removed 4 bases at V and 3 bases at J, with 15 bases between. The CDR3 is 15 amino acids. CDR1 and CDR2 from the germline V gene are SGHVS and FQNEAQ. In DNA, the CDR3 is TGTGCCAGCAGCTCCTGGGAGCGGGGTTACACTGAAGCTTTCTTT. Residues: CASSSWERGYTEAFF.

DNA for the CDR3: TGTGCCAGCAGCTTTTTGGGCGGGGGGGCCGGCACAGATACGCAGTATTTT. The encoded protein is CASSFLGGGAGTDTQYF. This chain connects TRBV7-9 to TRBJ2-3; the match to TRBD2 covers 9 bases. Germline V lookup: CDR1 SEHNR, CDR2 FQNEAQ (reference sequence). Losses at the gene ends were 3 bases for V and 1 base for J; bases not matched to a gene: 8. CDR3 length: 17 residues. The complete variable domain, with remaining parts taken from reference TRBV7-9 and TRBJ2-3, reads DTGVSQNPRHKITKRGQNVTFRCDPISEHNRLYWYRQTLGQGPEFLTYFQNEAQLEKSRLLSDRFSAERPKGSFSTLEIQRTEQGDSAMYLCASSFLGGGAGTDTQYFGPGTRLTVL.

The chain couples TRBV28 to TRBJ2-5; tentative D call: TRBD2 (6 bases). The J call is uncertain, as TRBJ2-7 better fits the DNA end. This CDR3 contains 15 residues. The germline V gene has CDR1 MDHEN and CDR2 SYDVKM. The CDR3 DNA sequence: TGTGCCAGCATACCTGGGGGGTCCCCAACCTACGAGCAGTACTTC. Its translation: CASIPGGSPTYEQYF.